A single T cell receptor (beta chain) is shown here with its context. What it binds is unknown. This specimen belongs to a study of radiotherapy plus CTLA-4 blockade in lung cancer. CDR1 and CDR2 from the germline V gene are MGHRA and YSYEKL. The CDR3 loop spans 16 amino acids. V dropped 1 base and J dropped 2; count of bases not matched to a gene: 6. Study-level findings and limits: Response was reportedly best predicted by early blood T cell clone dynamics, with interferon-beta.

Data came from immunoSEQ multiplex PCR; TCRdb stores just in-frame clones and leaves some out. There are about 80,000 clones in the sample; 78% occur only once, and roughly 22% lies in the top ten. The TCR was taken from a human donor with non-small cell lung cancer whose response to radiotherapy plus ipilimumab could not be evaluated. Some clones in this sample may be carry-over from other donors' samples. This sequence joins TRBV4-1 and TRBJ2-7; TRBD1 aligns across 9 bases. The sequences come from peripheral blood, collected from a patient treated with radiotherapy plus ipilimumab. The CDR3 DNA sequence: TGCGCCAGCAGCCAAGTTTTTCGGACAGGGGCCTACGAGCAGTACTTC. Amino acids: CASSQVFRTGAYEQYF.